These T cell receptor beta chains were read from a single sample in a study of blood T cell repertoires in COVID-19. TCRdb's copy holds only in-frame clones and misses some; the assay was immunoSEQ multiplex PCR. Of about 280,000 clones in the sample, more than 75% were seen once. The sample taken for sequencing was PBMCs or T cells enriched from blood (not recorded which). The receptors shown here come from a woman aged 60 to 75 in a cohort exposed to, infected with or recovered from COVID-19 (not recorded which). Each CDR3 is given with its conserved first and last residue. D genes are given only for firm matches. Only part of the rows carry a size: once, few, many, or a class if the clone is expanded.

CDR3 length: 16; V gene: TRBV11-3; J gene: TRBJ1-1; clone size: NA; D gene: TRBD1; CDR3 protein: CASSLGRGQSNTEAFF; CDR3 DNA: TGTGCCAGCAGCTTAGGACGGGGACAGAGCAACACTGAAGCTTTCTTT
CDR3 length: 13; V gene: TRBV15; J gene: TRBJ2-1; clone size: NA; D gene: NA; CDR3 protein: CATQRSSYNEQFF; CDR3 DNA: TGTGCCACCCAGCGGAGCTCCTACAATGAGCAGTTCTTC
CDR3 length: 16; V gene: TRBV29-1; J gene: TRBJ1-6; clone size: NA; D gene: NA; CDR3 protein: CSVDGGASSYNSPLHF; CDR3 DNA: TGCAGCGTTGACGGGGGGGCGAGCTCCTATAATTCACCCCTCCACTTT
CDR3 length: 14; V gene: TRBV3-1/TRBV3-2; J gene: TRBJ2-5; clone size: NA; D gene: NA; CDR3 protein: CASMEGTYQETQYF; CDR3 DNA: TGTGCCAGCATGGAGGGGACGTACCAAGAGACCCAGTACTTC
CDR3 length: 15; V gene: TRBV5-1; J gene: TRBJ2-1; clone size: NA; D gene: NA; CDR3 protein: CASSWTPSSYNEQFF; CDR3 DNA: TGCGCCAGCAGCTGGACTCCCTCAAGCTACAATGAGCAGTTCTTC
CDR3 length: 17; V gene: TRBV7-2; J gene: TRBJ1-2; clone size: NA; D gene: TRBD1; CDR3 protein: CASSLYFVGQGAGGYTF; CDR3 DNA: TGTGCCAGCAGCTTATACTTTGTGGGACAGGGGGCAGGGGGCTACACCTTC
CDR3 length: 15; V gene: TRBV5-8; J gene: TRBJ2-2; clone size: NA; D gene: TRBD1; CDR3 protein: CASSLDRGSTGELFF; CDR3 DNA: TGTGCCAGCAGCTTAGACAGGGGTTCGACCGGGGAGCTGTTTTTT
CDR3 length: 17; V gene: TRBV5-1; J gene: TRBJ2-7; clone size: NA; D gene: TRBD2; CDR3 protein: CASSFGTSGRYNYEQYF; CDR3 DNA: TGCGCCAGCAGTTTCGGGACTAGCGGGAGGTACAACTACGAGCAGTACTTC
CDR3 length: 16; V gene: TRBV19; J gene: TRBJ2-1; clone size: NA; D gene: NA; CDR3 protein: CASSITGGTNYNEQFF; CDR3 DNA: TGTGCCAGTAGTATAACTGGCGGGACCAACTACAATGAGCAGTTCTTC
CDR3 length: 16; V gene: TRBV18; J gene: TRBJ2-1; clone size: NA; D gene: TRBD1; CDR3 protein: CASSPRGVLGQGEQFF; CDR3 DNA: TGTGCCAGCTCACCCAGAGGGGTACTGGGACAGGGAGAGCAGTTCTTC
CDR3 length: 15; V gene: TRBV18; J gene: TRBJ2-3; clone size: NA; D gene: TRBD2; CDR3 protein: CASSPGAGVVDTQYF; CDR3 DNA: TGTGCCAGCTCACCAGGGGCGGGAGTCGTAGATACGCAGTATTTT
CDR3 length: 13; V gene: TRBV2; J gene: TRBJ1-2; clone size: NA; D gene: TRBD1; CDR3 protein: CASSVTGGDGYTF; CDR3 DNA: TGTGCCAGCAGTGTGACAGGGGGCGATGGCTACACCTTC
CDR3 length: 11; V gene: TRBV6-2/TRBV6-3; J gene: TRBJ2-1; clone size: NA; D gene: NA; CDR3 protein: CASSNLNEQFF; CDR3 DNA: TGTGCCAGCAGTAATCTAAATGAGCAGTTCTTC
CDR3 length: 14; V gene: TRBV19; J gene: TRBJ2-5; clone size: once; D gene: TRBD1; CDR3 protein: CASSGTGVRETQYF; CDR3 DNA: TGTGCCAGTTCCGGGACAGGGGTTAGAGAGACCCAGTACTTC
CDR3 length: 15; V gene: TRBV7-2; J gene: TRBJ2-7; clone size: NA; D gene: NA; CDR3 protein: CASSFQTGQNYEQYF; CDR3 DNA: TGTGCCAGCAGCTTCCAGACAGGACAGAACTACGAGCAGTACTTC
CDR3 length: 15; V gene: TRBV5-8; J gene: TRBJ1-2; clone size: NA; D gene: NA; CDR3 protein: CASNPIRGRGRGYTF; CDR3 DNA: TGTGCCAGCAACCCGATCCGGGGGCGCGGGAGGGGCTACACCTTC
CDR3 length: 13; V gene: TRBV7-2; J gene: TRBJ2-7; clone size: NA; D gene: TRBD1; CDR3 protein: CASSSGQGVKQYF; CDR3 DNA: TGTGCCAGCAGCTCGGGACAGGGGGTCAAGCAGTACTTC
CDR3 length: 19; V gene: TRBV24-1; J gene: TRBJ2-6; clone size: NA; D gene: TRBD1; CDR3 protein: CATSDSLRQGALGANVLTF; CDR3 DNA: TGTGCCACCAGTGACTCGCTGCGACAGGGGGCGTTAGGGGCCAACGTCCTGACTTTC
CDR3 length: 13; V gene: TRBV7-9; J gene: TRBJ2-1; clone size: NA; D gene: TRBD1; CDR3 protein: CASSATTGGEQFF; CDR3 DNA: TGTGCCAGCAGCGCGACGACAGGGGGTGAGCAGTTCTTC
CDR3 length: 15; V gene: TRBV30; J gene: TRBJ2-1; clone size: NA; D gene: TRBD2; CDR3 protein: CAWSGLAASYNEQFF; CDR3 DNA: TGTGCCTGGAGTGGCCTAGCGGCCTCCTACAATGAGCAGTTCTTC
CDR3 length: 14; V gene: TRBV27; J gene: TRBJ2-7; clone size: NA; D gene: NA; CDR3 protein: CASRATTQRFEQYF; CDR3 DNA: TGTGCCAGTCGCGCCACCACCCAACGTTTCGAGCAGTACTTC
CDR3 length: 15; V gene: TRBV2; J gene: TRBJ1-2; clone size: NA; D gene: NA; CDR3 protein: CASSGTGHTNYGYTF; CDR3 DNA: TGTGCCAGCAGCGGGACGGGACATACTAACTATGGCTACACCTTC